The clone carrying this TCR beta chain has more than one count but fewer than ten. This record belongs to a study of blood T cell repertoires in COVID-19. About the research overall: Some COVID-19 samples were acute and others convalescent; all came from the United States, Italy and Spain. In each case, the material was cDNA or gDNA derived from T cells, B-cell-depleted T cells, or PBMCs.

In the original processing: The assay estimated nucleated cells by amplifying reference gene primers. The method was immunoSEQ multiplex PCR; TCRdb's version includes in-frame clones alone and lacks a portion of them. V and J calls and clone size follow that table, whereas D and trimming were derived from the DNA. The sample shows roughly 17,000 clones, 80% to 90% of them seen only once. The receptor's source is an elderly man with acute or convalescent COVID-19. Material for sequencing was peripheral blood.

The CDR3 is CSAGLAGAPINGELFF. Written as DNA, the CDR3 is TGCAGCGCCGGACTAGCGGGGGCCCCGATTAACGGGGAGCTGTTTTTT. V usage is TRBV29-1 and J usage is TRBJ2-2; 13 nucleotides line up with TRBD2. CDR1 and CDR2 (germline): SQVTM, ANQGSEA. CDR3 size: 16 residues. V was clipped by 7 bases and J by 7 bases; unmatched bases: 12.